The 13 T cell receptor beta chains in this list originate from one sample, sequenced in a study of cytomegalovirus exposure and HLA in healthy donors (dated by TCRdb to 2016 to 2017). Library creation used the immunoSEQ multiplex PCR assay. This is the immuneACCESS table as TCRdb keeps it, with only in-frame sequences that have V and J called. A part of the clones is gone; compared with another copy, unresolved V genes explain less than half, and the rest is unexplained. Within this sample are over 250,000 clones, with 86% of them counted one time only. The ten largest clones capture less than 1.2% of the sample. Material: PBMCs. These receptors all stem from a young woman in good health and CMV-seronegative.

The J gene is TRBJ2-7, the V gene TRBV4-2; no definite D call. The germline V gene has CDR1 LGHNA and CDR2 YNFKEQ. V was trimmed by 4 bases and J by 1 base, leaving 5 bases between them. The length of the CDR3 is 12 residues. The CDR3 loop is CASSRTSYEQYF. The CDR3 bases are TGTGCCAGCAGCCGAACTTCCTACGAGCAGTACTTC.

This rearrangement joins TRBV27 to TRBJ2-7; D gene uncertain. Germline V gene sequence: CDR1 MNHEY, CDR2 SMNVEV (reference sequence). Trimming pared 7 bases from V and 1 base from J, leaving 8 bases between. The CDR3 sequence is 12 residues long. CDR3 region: CASMGSSYEQYF. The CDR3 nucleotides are TGTGCCAGCATGGGCAGTTCCTACGAGCAGTACTTC.

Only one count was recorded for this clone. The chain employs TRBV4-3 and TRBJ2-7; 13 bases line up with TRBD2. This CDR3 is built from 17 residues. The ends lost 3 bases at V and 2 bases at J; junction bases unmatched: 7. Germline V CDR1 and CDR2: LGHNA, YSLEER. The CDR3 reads CASSQDIGTSGAYEQYF. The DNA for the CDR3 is TGCGCCAGCAGCCAGGATATAGGGACTAGCGGGGCCTACGAGCAGTACTTC.

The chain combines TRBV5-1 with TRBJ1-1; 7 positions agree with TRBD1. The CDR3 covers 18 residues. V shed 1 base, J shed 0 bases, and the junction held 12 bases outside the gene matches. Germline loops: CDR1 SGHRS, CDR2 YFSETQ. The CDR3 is CASSLYFLGQTLNTEAFF. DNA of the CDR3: TGCGCCAGCAGCTTGTATTTTTTGGGACAGACCTTGAACACTGAAGCTTTCTTT.

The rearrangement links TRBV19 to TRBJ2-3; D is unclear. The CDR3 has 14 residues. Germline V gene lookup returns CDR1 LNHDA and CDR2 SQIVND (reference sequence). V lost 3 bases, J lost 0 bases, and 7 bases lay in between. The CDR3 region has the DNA TGTGCCAGTAGTATCCTCCTAAGCACAGATACGCAGTATTTT. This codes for CASSILLSTDTQYF. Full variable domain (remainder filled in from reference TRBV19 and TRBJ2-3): DGGITQSPKYLFRKEGQNVTLSCEQNLNHDAMYWYRQDPGQGLRLIYYSQIVNDFQKGDIAEGYSVSREKKESFPLTVTSAQKNPTAFYLCASSILLSTDTQYFGPGTRLTVL.

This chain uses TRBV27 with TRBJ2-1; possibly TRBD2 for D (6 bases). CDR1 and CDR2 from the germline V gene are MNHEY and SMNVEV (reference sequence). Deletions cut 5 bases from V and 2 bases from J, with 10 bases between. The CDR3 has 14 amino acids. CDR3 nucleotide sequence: TGTGCCAGCAGTGGGGACTTAGCCTACAATGAGCAGTTCTTC. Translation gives CASSGDLAYNEQFF.

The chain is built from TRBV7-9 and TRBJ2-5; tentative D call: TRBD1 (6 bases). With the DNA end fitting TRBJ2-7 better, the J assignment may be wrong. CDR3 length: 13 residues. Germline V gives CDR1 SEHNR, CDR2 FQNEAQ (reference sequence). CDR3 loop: CASSRSDSYEQYF. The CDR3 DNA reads TGTGCCAGCAGCCGGTCGGACAGCTACGAGCAGTACTTC.

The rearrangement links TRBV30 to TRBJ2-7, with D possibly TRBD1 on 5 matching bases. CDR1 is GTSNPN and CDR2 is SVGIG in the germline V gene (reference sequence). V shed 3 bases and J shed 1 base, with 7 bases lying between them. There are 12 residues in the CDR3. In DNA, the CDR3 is TGTGCCTGGAGACGACAGTCCTACGAGCAGTACTTC. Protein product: CAWRRQSYEQYF.

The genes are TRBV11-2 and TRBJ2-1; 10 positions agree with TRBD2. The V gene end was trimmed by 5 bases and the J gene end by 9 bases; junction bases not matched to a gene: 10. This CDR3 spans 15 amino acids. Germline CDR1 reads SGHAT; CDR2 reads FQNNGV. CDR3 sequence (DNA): TGTGCCAGCAGCCGGGCGCAGCGGGAGGGGAGTGAGCAGTTCTTC. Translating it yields CASSRAQREGSEQFF.

CDR3 protein: CASSQREGYEQYF. The CDR3 region has the DNA TGTGCCTCCAGCCAGCGGGAGGGCTACGAGCAGTACTTC. V usage is TRBV10-3 and J usage is TRBJ2-7; 10 bases map to TRBD2. J was trimmed by 3 bases and V by 11 bases; bases with no gene match: 7. Per the germline V gene, CDR1 is ENHRY and CDR2 is SYGVKD. The CDR3 consists of 13 residues.

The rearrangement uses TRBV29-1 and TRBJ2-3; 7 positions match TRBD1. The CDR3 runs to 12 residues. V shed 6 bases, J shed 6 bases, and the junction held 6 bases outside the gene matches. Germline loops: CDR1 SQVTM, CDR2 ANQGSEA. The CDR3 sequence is CSVHKTGDTQYF. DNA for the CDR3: TGCAGCGTCCATAAGACAGGGGATACGCAGTATTTT.

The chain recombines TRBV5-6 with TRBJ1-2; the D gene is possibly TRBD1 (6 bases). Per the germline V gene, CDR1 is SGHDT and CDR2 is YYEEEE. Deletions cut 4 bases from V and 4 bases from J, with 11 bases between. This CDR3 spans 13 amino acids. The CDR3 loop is CASSVTGFYGYTF. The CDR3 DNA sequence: TGTGCCAGCAGCGTGACAGGCTTCTATGGCTACACCTTC. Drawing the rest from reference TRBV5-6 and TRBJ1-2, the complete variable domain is DAGVTQSPTHLIKTRGQQVTLRCSPKSGHDTVSWYQQALGQGPQFIFQYYEEEERQRGNFPDRFSGHQFPNYSSELNVNALLLGDSALYLCASSVTGFYGYTFGSGTRLTVV.

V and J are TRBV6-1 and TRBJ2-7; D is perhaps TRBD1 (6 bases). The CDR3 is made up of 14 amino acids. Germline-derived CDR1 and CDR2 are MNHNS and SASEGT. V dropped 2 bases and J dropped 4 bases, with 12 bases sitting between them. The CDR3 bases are TGTGCCAGCAGTGAATCCGGCAGGGGTTACGAGCAGTACTTC. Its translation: CASSESGRGYEQYF.